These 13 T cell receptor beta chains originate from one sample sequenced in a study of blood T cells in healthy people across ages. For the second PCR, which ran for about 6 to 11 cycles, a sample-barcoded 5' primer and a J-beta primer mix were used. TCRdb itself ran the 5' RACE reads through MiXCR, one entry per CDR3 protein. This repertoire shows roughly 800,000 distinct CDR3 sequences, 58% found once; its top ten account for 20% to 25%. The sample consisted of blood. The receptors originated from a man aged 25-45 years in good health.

CDR3 loop: CASSTTGAHYGYTF. DNA of the CDR3: TGTGCCAGCAGCACTACAGGGGCCCACTATGGCTACACCTTC. The chain combines TRBV28 with TRBJ1-2; TRBD1 aligns across 7 bases. The germline V gene encodes CDR1 MDHEN and CDR2 SYDVKM. This CDR3 is 14 amino acids long. V trimming: 6 bases; J trimming: 3 bases; junction bases outside the gene matches: 7.

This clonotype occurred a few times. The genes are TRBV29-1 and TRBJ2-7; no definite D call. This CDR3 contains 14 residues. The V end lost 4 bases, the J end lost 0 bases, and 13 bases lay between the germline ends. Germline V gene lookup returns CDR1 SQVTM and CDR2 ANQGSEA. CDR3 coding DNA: TGCAGCGTTGCACACGGACGGGTCTCCTACGAGCAGTACTTC. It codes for CSVAHGRVSYEQYF.

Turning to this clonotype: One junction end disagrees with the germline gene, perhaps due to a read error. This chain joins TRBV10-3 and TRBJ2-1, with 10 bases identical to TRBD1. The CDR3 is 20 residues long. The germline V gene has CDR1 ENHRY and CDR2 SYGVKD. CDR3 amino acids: CAISEPDWDRGLSTYNKQFF. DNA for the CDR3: TGTGCCATCAGTGAGCCCGACTGGGACAGGGGTCTCTCAACCTACAATAAGCAGTTCTTC.

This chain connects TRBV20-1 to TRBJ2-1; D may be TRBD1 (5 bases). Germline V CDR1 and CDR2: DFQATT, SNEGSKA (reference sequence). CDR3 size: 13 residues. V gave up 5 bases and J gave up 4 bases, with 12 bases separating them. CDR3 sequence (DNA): TGCAGTGCTCCACCCCAGGGTTACAATGAGCAGTTCTTC. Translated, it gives CSAPPQGYNEQFF.

CDR3: CASSPLRGQETQYF. In DNA, the CDR3 is TGTGCCAGCAGTCCCCTCAGGGGGCAAGAGACCCAGTACTTC. The chain recombines TRBV6-2 or TRBV6-3 with TRBJ2-5; 7 nucleotides line up with TRBD1. CDR1 and CDR2 from the germline V gene are MNHEY and SVGEGT. J was trimmed by 2 bases and V by 5 bases; bases with no gene match: 5. The length of the CDR3 is 14 residues.

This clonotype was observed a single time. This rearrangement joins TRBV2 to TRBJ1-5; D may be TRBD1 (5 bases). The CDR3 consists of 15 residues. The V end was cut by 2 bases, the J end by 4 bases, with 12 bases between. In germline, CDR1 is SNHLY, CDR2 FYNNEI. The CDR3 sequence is CASSERGATNQPQHF. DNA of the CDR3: TGTGCCAGCAGTGAAAGAGGGGCAACTAATCAGCCCCAGCATTTT.

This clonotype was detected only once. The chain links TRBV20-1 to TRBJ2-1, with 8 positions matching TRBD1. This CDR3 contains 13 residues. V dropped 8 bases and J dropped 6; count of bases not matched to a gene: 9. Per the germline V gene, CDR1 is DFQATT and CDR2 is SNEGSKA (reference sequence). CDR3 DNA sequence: TGCAGTCCAGGACAGGGTGCCGGCAATGAGCAGTTCTTC. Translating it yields CSPGQGAGNEQFF.

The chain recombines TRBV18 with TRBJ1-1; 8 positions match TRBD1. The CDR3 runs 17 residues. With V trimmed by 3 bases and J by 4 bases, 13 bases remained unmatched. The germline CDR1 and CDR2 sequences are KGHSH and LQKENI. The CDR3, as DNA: TGTGCCAGCTCACCGACTTGGGACAGGATTGATGGCACTGAAGCTTTCTTT. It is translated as CASSPTWDRIDGTEAFF.

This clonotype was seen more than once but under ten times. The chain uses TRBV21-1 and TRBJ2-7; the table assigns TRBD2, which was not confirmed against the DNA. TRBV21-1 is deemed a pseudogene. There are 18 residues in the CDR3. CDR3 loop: CASSKGPAGGPCRGEQYF. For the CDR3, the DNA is TGTGCCAGCAGCAAAGGACCAGCGGGAGGGCCTTGTCGAGGCGAGCAGTACTTC.

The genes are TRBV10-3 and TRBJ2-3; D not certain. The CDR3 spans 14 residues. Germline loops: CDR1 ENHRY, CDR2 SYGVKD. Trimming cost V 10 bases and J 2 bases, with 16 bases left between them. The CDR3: CATQMGSSTDTQYF. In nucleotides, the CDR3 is TGTGCCACCCAAATGGGGTCTTCCACAGATACGCAGTATTTT.

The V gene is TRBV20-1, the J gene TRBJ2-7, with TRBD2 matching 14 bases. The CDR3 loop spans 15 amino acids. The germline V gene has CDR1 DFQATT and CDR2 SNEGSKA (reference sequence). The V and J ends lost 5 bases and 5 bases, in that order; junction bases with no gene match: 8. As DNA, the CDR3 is TGCAGTGCTCCGACTAGCGGGGGGGCTGGTAACGAGCAGTACTTC. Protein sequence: CSAPTSGGAGNEQYF.

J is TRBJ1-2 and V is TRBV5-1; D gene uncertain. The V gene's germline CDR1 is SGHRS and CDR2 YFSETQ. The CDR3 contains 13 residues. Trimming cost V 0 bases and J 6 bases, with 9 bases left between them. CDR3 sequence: CASSLGLEDGYTF. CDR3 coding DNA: TGCGCCAGCAGCTTGGGCCTAGAGGATGGCTACACCTTC.

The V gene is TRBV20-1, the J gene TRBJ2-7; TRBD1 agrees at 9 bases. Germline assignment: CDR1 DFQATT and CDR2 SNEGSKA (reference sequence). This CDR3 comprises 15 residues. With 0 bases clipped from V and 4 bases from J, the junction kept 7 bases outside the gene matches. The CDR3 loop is CSARDSGQGTYEQYF. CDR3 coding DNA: TGCAGTGCTAGAGATTCAGGACAGGGGACTTACGAGCAGTACTTC.